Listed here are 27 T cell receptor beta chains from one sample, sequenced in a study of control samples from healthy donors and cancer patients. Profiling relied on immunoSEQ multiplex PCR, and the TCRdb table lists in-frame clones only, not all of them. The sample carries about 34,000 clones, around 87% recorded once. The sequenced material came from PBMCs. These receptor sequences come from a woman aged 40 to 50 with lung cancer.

CDR3 in DNA: TGTGCCAGCTCACCACTGCGGGGGGCAACCCAAAACATTCAGTACTTC. Its translation: CASSPLRGATQNIQYF. The chain has TRBV18 and TRBJ2-4, with 8 bases matching TRBD2. Per germline, CDR1 KGHSH and CDR2 LQKENI. This CDR3 has 16 amino acids. Trimming took 1 base from V and 5 from J; bases not matched to a gene: 7.

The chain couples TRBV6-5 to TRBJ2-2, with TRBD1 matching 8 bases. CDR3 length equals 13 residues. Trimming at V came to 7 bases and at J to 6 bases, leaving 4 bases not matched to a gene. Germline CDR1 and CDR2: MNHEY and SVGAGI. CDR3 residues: CASKGQAAGELFF. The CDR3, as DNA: TGTGCCAGCAAGGGACAGGCAGCCGGGGAGCTGTTTTTT.

CDR3 loop: CASSFGRSISTQYF. The CDR3 nucleotides read TGTGCCAGCAGTTTTGGCAGGTCGATTTCGACCCAGTACTTC. The chain uses TRBV27 and TRBJ2-5; D gene uncertain. Germline CDR1 is MNHEY and CDR2 is SMNVEV (reference sequence). The CDR3 runs to 14 residues. Trimming shortened V by 3 bases and J by 7 bases, and 15 bases separated the two germline ends.

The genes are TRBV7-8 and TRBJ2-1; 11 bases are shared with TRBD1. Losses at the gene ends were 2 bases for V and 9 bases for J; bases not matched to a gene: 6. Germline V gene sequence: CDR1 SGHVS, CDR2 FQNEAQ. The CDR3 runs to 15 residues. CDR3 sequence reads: CASSLTGQGVGEQFF. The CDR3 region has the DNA TGTGCCAGCAGCTTAACGGGACAGGGGGTTGGTGAGCAGTTCTTC.

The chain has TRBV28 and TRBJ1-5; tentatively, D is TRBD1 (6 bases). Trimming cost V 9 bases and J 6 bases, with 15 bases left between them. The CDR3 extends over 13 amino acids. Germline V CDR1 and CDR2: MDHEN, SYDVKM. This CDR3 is CASFRGRGQPQHF. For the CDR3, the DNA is TGTGCCAGTTTCAGGGGAAGAGGTCAGCCCCAGCATTTT.

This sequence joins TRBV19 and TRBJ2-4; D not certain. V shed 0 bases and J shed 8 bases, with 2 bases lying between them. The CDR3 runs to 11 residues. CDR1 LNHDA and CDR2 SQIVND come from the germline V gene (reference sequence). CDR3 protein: CASSIEDIQYF. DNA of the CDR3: TGTGCCAGTAGTATAGAAGACATTCAGTACTTC.

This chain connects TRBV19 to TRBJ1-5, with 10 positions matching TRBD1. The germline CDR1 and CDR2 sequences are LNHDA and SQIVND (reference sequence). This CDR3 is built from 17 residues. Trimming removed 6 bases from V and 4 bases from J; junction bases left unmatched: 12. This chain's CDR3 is CASRRGDRGLGNQPQHF. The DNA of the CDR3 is TGTGCCAGTAGGAGGGGGGACAGGGGTCTTGGGAATCAGCCCCAGCATTTT. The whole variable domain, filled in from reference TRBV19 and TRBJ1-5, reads DGGITQSPKYLFRKEGQNVTLSCEQNLNHDAMYWYRQDPGQGLRLIYYSQIVNDFQKGDIAEGYSVSREKKESFPLTVTSAQKNPTAFYLCASRRGDRGLGNQPQHFGDGTRLSIL.

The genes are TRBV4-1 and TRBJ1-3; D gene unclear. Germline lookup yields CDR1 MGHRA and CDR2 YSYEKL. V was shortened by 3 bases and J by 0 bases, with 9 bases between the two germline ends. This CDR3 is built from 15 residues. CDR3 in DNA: TGCGCCAGCAGCCAGATGCCTCTCTCTGGAAACACCATATATTTT. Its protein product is CASSQMPLSGNTIYF.

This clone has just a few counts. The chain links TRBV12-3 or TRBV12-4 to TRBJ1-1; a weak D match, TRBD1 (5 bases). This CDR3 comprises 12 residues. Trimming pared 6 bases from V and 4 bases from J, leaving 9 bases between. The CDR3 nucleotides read TGTGCCAGCAGATGGGGGAGCACTGAAGCTTTCTTT. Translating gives CASRWGSTEAFF.

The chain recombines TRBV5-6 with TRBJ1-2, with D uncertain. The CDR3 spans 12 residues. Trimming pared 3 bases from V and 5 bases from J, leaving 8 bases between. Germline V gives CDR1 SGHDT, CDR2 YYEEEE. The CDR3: CASSSRTYGYTF. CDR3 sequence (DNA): TGTGCCAGCAGCTCCCGAACTTATGGCTACACCTTC.

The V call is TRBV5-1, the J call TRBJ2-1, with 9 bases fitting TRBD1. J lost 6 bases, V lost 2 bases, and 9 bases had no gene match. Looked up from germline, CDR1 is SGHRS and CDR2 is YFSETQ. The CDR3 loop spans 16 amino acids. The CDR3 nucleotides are TGCGCCAGCAGCTTACAAGTCCCGACAGGGGGCAATGAGCAGTTCTTC. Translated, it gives CASSLQVPTGGNEQFF.

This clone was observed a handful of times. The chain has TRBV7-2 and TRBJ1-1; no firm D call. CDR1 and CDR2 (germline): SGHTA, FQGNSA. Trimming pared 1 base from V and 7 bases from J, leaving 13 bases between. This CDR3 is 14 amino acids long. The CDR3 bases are TGTGCCAGCAGCTTAGACTCCCCCCGGAATGAAGCTTTCTTT. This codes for CASSLDSPRNEAFF.

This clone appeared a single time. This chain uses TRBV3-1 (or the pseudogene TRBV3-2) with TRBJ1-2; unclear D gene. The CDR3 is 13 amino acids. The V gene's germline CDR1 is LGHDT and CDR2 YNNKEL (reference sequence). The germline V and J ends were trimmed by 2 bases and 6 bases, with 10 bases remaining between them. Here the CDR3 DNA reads TGTGCCAGCAGCCAAACAGTTGGCCATGGCTACACCTTC. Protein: CASSQTVGHGYTF.

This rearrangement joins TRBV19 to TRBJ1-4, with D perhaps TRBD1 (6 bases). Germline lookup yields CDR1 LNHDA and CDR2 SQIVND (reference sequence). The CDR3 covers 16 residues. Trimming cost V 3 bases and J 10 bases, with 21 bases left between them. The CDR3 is CASSITLDRGAGKLFF. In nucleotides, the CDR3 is TGTGCCAGTAGTATTACCCTGGACCGGGGGGCAGGAAAACTGTTTTTT. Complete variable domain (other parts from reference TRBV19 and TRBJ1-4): DGGITQSPKYLFRKEGQNVTLSCEQNLNHDAMYWYRQDPGQGLRLIYYSQIVNDFQKGDIAEGYSVSREKKESFPLTVTSAQKNPTAFYLCASSITLDRGAGKLFFGSGTQLSVL.

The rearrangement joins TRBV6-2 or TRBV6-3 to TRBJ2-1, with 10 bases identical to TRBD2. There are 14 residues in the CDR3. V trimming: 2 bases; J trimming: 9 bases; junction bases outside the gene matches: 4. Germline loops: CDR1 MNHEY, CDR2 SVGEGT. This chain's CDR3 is CASSYLAGEGEQFF. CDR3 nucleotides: TGTGCCAGCAGTTACCTAGCGGGGGAAGGTGAGCAGTTCTTC.

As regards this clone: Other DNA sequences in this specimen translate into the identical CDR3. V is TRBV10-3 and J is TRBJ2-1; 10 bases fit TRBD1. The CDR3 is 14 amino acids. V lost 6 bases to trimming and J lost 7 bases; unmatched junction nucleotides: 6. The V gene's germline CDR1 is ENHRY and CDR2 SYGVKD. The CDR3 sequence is CAIRETGGGNEQFF. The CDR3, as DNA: TGTGCCATCAGGGAGACAGGGGGCGGAAATGAGCAGTTCTTC.

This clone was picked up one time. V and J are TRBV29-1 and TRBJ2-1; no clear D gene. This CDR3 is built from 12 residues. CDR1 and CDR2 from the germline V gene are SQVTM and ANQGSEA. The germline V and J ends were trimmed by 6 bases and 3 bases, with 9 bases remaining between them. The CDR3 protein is CSVYRYYNEQFF. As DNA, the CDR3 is TGCAGCGTGTACCGTTACTACAATGAGCAGTTCTTC.

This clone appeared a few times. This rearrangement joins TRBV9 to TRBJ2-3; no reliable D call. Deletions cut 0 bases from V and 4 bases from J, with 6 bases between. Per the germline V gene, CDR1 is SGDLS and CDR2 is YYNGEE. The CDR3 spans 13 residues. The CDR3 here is CASSVEWPDTQYF. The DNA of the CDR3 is TGTGCCAGCAGCGTAGAGTGGCCAGATACGCAGTATTTT.

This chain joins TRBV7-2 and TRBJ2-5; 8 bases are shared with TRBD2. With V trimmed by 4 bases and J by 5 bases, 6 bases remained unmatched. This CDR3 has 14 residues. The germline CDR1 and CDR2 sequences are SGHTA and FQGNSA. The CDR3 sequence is CASSSGGRRETQYF. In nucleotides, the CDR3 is TGTGCCAGCAGCTCGGGGGGGCGACGGGAGACCCAGTACTTC.

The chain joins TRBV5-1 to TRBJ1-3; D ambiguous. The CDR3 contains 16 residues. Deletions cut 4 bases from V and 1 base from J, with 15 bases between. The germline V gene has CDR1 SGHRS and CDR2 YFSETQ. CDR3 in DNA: TGCGCCAGCAGCCTGGAGTACGGGATTTCTGGAAACACCATATATTTT. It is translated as CASSLEYGISGNTIYF. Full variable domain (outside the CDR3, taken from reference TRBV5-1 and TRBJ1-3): KAGVTQTPRYLIKTRGQQVTLSCSPISGHRSVSWYQQTPGQGLQFLFEYFSETQRNKGNFPGRFSGRQFSNSRSEMNVSTLELGDSALYLCASSLEYGISGNTIYFGEGSWLTVV.

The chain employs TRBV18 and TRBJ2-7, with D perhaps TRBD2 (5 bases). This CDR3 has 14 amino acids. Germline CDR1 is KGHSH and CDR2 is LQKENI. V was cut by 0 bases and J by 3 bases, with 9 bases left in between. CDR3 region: CASSPPRADYEQYF. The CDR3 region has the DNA TGTGCCAGCTCACCACCGCGGGCTGACTACGAGCAGTACTTC. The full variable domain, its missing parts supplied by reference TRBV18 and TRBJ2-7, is NAGVMQNPRHLVRRRGQEARLRCSPMKGHSHVYWYRQLPEEGLKFMVYLQKENIIDESGMPKERFSAEFPKEGPSILRIQQVVRGDSAAYFCASSPPRADYEQYFGPGTRLTVT.

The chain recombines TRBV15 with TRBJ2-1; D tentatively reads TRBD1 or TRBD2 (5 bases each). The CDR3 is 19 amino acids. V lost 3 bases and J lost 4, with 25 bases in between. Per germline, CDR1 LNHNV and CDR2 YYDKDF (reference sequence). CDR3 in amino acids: CATSRGPFTQSPDYNEQFF. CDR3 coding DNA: TGTGCCACCAGCAGGGGACCATTTACTCAGTCCCCCGATTACAATGAGCAGTTCTTC.

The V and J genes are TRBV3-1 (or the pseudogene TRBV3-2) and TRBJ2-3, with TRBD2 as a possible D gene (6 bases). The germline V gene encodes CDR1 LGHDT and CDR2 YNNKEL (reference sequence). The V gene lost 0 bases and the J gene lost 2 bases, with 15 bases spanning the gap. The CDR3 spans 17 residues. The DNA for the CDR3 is TGTGCCAGCAGCCAAGATCTTAATAGCGGTCTCACAGATACGCAGTATTTT. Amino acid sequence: CASSQDLNSGLTDTQYF.

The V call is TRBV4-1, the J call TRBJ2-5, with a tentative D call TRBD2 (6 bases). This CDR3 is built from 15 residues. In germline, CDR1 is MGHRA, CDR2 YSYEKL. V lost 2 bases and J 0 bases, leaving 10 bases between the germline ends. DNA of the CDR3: TGCGCCAGCAGCCAAAACTGGGACTACCAAGAGACCCAGTACTTC. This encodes CASSQNWDYQETQYF.

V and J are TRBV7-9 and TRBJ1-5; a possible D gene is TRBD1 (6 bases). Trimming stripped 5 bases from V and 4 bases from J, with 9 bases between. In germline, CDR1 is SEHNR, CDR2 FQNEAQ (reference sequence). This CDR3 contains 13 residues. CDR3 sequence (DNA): TGTGCCAGCAGCCCCACAGGGAATCAGCCCCAGCATTTT. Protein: CASSPTGNQPQHF.

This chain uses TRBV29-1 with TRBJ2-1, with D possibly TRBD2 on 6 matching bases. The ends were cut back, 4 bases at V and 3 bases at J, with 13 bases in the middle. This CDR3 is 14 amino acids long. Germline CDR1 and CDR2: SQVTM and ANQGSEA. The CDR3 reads CSVVGQGGYNEQFF. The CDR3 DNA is TGCAGCGTTGTGGGCCAGGGAGGCTACAATGAGCAGTTCTTC.

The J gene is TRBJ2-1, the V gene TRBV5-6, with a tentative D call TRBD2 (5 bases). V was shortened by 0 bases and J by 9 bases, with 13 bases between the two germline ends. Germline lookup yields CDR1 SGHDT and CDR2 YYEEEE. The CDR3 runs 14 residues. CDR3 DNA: TGTGCCAGCAGCTTGGGCCACCGAGGAGGTGAGCAGTTCTTC. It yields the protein CASSLGHRGGEQFF.